The 12 T cell receptor beta chains below were found in one sample sequenced in a study of T cell repertoires in cytomegalovirus infection (dated by TCRdb to about 2019). Reads for this sample came from an Illumina HiSeq 1500. TCRdb took the public reads, trimmed them with fastp at Q25, ran MiXCR for clone calling and kept in-frame beta chains. Identical CDR3 proteins give one entry, which carries the most common genes and DNA. The sample table contains over 150,000 distinct CDR3 sequences; only one count was recorded for around 15% of them. Roughly 27% of the sample rests with the top ten. Sequencing used PBMCs. These receptors all come from a human donor in good health (CMV status not recorded). Some clones in this sample may be carry-over from other donors' samples.

This clonotype was recorded a few times. The chain carries TRBV20-1 and TRBJ1-2, with D unresolved. V lost 2 bases and J 6 bases, leaving 13 bases between the germline ends. The CDR3 spans 13 residues. CDR1 and CDR2 from the germline V gene are DFQATT and SNEGSKA (reference sequence). The CDR3 DNA is TGCAGTGCTAGAATAGGGAGTACCAATGGCTACACCTTC. This gives the protein CSARIGSTNGYTF.

This clonotype was counted a few times. The chain carries TRBV12-3 or TRBV12-4 and TRBJ2-1, with D perhaps matching TRBD1 or TRBD2 (6 bases each). The V end lost 7 bases, the J end lost 4 bases, and 23 bases lay between the germline ends. There are 17 residues in the CDR3. The CDR3 DNA sequence: TGTGCCAGCACCCGATATGGGGGGCCGCATTATTACAATGAGCAGTTCTTC. Protein: CASTRYGGPHYYNEQFF.

The V gene is TRBV29-1, the J gene TRBJ2-1, with D unclear. The germline CDR1 and CDR2 sequences are SQVTM and ANQGSEA. The CDR3 sequence is 13 residues long. Trimming stripped 4 bases from V and 5 bases from J, with 12 bases between. CDR3 bases: TGCAGCGTTGGGGAACAGATTAACAATGAGCAGTTCTTC. This gives the protein CSVGEQINNEQFF.

The chain has TRBV20-1 and TRBJ2-1; 10 bases are a match to TRBD2. This CDR3 has 15 amino acids. CDR1 DFQATT and CDR2 SNEGSKA come from the germline V gene (reference sequence). After removal of 2 bases from V and 8 bases from J, the junction contained 9 bases not matched to a gene. DNA of the CDR3: TGCAGTGCTAGATCCCTAGCGGGGGAGATCTATGAGCAGTTCTTC. Protein sequence: CSARSLAGEIYEQFF.

This clonotype was found many times. The genes are TRBV7-9 and TRBJ1-1; the D is unclear. Per germline, CDR1 SEHNR and CDR2 FQNEAQ (reference sequence). The CDR3 sequence is 12 residues long. V was cut by 4 bases and J by 8 bases, with 11 bases left in between. CDR3 DNA: TGTGCCAGCAGCTCGGATTCCAGAGAAGCTTTCTTT. Amino acids: CASSSDSREAFF.

At least ten counts were recorded for this clonotype. The genes are TRBV7-6 and TRBJ2-3; 11 bases are a match to TRBD2. CDR1 SGHVS and CDR2 FNYEAQ come from the germline V gene. CDR3 size: 15 residues. The V segment lost 5 bases and the J segment 5 bases; nucleotides outside the gene matches: 6. CDR3 sequence reads: CASSERLAGIDTQYF. CDR3 coding DNA: TGTGCCAGCAGCGAACGACTAGCGGGAATAGATACGCAGTATTTT.

This clonotype was counted ten times or more. The V call is TRBV7-2, the J call TRBJ1-1, with D possibly matching TRBD1 (6 bases). The germline V gene encodes CDR1 SGHTA and CDR2 FQGNSA. The CDR3 runs to 17 residues. Deletions cut 4 bases from V and 0 bases from J, with 18 bases between. The CDR3 spells CASSSLLGGAVNTEAFF. The CDR3 region has the DNA TGTGCCAGCAGCTCCCTATTGGGGGGCGCGGTGAACACTGAAGCTTTCTTT.

The V call is TRBV29-1, the J call TRBJ1-1; 8 bases agree with TRBD1. CDR3 length equals 12 residues. Trimming at V came to 7 bases and at J to 3 bases, leaving 4 bases not matched to a gene. Per the germline V gene, CDR1 is SQVTM and CDR2 is ANQGSEA. In DNA, the CDR3 is TGCAGCGCAGGACAGGGTGACACTGAAGCTTTCTTT. Amino acid sequence: CSAGQGDTEAFF.

This clonotype was counted ten times or more. The chain carries TRBV6-2 or TRBV6-3 and TRBJ1-5; 7 bases fit TRBD1. J gave up 7 bases and V 2 bases, and 5 bases lay outside the gene matches. CDR3 length: 14 amino acids. CDR1 is MNHEY, CDR2 SVGEGT, per germline. This CDR3 reads CASSYAGQVQPQHF. DNA for the CDR3: TGTGCCAGCAGTTACGCCGGACAGGTACAGCCCCAGCATTTT.

This clonotype was counted only a few times. This chain joins TRBV6-4 and TRBJ2-1; 11 bases are a match to TRBD1. V trimming: 2 bases; J trimming: 6 bases; junction bases outside the gene matches: 0. The CDR3 totals 14 residues. Per the germline V gene, CDR1 is MRHNA and CDR2 is SNTAGT. Written as DNA, the CDR3 is TGTGCCAGCAGTGACGGACAGGGGGCCAATGAGCAGTTCTTC. Translating gives CASSDGQGANEQFF.

The table lists this clonotype with a few counts. The chain has TRBV11-2 and TRBJ2-7; 10 bases align to TRBD2. The V gene's germline CDR1 is SGHAT and CDR2 FQNNGV. The junction had 3 bases not matched to a gene; V was cut back by 3 bases and J by 4 bases. This CDR3 contains 14 residues. Here the CDR3 DNA reads TGTGCCAGCAGCTTCCAGACTAGCGGGTACGAGCAGTACTTC. Protein: CASSFQTSGYEQYF.

The sample holds a few counts of this clonotype. The chain uses TRBV3-1 and TRBJ1-4; D is uncertain. Germline CDR1 LGHDT, CDR2 YNNKEL (reference sequence). V was pared by 5 bases and J by 10 bases, with 14 bases between. The CDR3 sequence is 13 residues long. Written as DNA, the CDR3 is TGTGCCAGCAGCGACCATGCACAGACAAAACTGTTTTTT. Its protein is CASSDHAQTKLFF.